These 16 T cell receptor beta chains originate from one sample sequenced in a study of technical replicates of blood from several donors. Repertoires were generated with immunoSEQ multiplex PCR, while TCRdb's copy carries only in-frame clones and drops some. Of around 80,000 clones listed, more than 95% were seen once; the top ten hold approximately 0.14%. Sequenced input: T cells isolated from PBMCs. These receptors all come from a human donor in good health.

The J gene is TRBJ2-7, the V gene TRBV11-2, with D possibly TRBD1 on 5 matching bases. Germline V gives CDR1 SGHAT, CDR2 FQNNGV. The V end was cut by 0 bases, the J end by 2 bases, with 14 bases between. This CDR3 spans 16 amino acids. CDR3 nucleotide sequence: TGTGCCAGCAGCTTAGAAGTCTTTGGGGCCGCCTACGAGCAGTACTTC. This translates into CASSLEVFGAAYEQYF.

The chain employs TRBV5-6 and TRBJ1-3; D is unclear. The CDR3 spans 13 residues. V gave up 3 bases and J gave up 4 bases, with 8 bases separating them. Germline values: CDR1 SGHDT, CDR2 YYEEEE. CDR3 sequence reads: CASSSRYGNTIYF. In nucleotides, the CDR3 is TGTGCCAGCAGCTCCAGGTACGGAAACACCATATATTTT. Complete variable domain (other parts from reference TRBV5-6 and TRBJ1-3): DAGVTQSPTHLIKTRGQQVTLRCSPKSGHDTVSWYQQALGQGPQFIFQYYEEEERQRGNFPDRFSGHQFPNYSSELNVNALLLGDSALYLCASSSRYGNTIYFGEGSWLTVV.

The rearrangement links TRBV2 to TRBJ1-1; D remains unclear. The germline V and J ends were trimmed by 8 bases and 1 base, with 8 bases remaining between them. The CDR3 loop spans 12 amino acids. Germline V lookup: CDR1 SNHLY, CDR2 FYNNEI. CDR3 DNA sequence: TGTGCCAGCCGTAGACAGAACACTGAAGCTTTCTTT. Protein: CASRRQNTEAFF.

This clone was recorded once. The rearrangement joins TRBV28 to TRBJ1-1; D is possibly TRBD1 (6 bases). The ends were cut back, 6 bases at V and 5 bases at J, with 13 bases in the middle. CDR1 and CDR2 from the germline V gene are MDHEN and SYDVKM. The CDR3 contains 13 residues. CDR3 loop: CASSPGQGTEAFF. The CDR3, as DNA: TGTGCCAGCAGCCCCGGGCAGGGGACTGAAGCTTTCTTT.

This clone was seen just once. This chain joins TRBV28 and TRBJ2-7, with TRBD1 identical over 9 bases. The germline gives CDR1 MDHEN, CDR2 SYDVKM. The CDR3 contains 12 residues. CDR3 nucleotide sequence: TGTGGCACAGGGGGCCATCCCTACGAGCAGTACTTC. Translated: CGTGGHPYEQYF.

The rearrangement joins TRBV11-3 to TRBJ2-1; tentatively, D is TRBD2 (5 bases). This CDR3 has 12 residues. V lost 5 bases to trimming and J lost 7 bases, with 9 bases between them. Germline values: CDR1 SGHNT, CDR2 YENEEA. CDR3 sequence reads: CASSTDFNEQFF. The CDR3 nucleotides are TGTGCCAGCAGCACGGACTTTAATGAGCAGTTCTTC.

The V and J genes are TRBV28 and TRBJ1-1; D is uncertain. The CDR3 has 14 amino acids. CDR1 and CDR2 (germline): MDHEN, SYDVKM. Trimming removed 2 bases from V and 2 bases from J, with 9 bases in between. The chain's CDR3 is CASSLMLSNTEAFF. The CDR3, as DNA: TGTGCCAGCAGTTTAATGCTTAGTAACACTGAAGCTTTCTTT.

In DNA, the CDR3 is TGTGCCACCCACCGGGACAGGGCTGAAAAACTGTTTTTT. The encoded protein is CATHRDRAEKLFF. The gene calls are TRBV6-1 and TRBJ1-4; 9 bases are a match to TRBD1. The CDR3 loop spans 13 amino acids. The germline gives CDR1 MNHNS, CDR2 SASEGT. The V and J ends lost 10 bases and 7 bases, in that order; junction bases with no gene match: 7.

This CDR3 is CASSFLLAGYNEQFF. The CDR3 bases are TGCGCCAGCAGCTTCCTCCTAGCGGGCTACAATGAGCAGTTCTTC. The chain is built from TRBV5-1 and TRBJ2-1, with TRBD2 identical over 8 bases. Germline CDR1 is SGHRS and CDR2 is YFSETQ. The CDR3 consists of 15 residues. With 2 bases clipped from V and 3 bases from J, the junction kept 4 bases outside the gene matches.

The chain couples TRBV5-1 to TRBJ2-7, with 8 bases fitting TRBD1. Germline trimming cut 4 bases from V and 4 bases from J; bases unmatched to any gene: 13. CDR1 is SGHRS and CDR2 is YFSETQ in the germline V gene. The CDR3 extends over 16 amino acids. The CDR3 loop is CASSTLGGTGAYEQYF. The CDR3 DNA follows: TGCGCCAGCAGCACCCTGGGCGGGACAGGAGCTTACGAGCAGTACTTC.

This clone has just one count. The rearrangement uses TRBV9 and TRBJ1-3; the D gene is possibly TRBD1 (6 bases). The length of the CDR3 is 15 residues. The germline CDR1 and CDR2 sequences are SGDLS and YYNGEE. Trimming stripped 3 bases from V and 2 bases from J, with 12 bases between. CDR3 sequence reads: CASSALSGAGNTIYF. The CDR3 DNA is TGTGCCAGCAGCGCCCTCTCAGGGGCTGGAAACACCATATATTTT.

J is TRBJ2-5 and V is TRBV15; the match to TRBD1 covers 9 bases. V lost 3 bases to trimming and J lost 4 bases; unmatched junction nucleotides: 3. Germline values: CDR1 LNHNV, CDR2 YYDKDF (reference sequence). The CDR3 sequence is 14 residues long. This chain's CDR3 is CATSRGQGGETQYF. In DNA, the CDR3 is TGTGCCACCAGCAGGGGACAGGGCGGAGAGACCCAGTACTTC.

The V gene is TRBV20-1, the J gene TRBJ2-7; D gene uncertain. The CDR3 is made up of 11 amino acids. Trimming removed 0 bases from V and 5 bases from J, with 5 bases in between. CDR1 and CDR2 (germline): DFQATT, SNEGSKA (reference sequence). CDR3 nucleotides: TGCAGTGCTAGAGACCCAGACGAGCAGTACTTC. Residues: CSARDPDEQYF.

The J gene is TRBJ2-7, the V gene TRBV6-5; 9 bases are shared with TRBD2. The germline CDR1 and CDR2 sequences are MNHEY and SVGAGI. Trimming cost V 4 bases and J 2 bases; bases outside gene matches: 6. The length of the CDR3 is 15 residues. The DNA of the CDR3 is TGTGCCAGCAGTTTCCTTAGCGGGGGTGCCTACGAGCAGTACTTC. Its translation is CASSFLSGGAYEQYF.

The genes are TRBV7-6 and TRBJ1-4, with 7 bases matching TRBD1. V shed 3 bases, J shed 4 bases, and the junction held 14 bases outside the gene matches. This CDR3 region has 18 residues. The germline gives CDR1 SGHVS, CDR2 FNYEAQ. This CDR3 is CASSLDEEKTGNNEKLFF. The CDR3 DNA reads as TGTGCCAGCAGCTTGGACGAGGAGAAGACAGGGAATAATGAAAAACTGTTTTTT.

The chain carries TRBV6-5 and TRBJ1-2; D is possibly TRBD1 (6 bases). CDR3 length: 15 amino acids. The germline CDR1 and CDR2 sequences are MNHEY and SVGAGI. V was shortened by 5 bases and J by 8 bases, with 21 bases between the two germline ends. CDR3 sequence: CASSKTTGSLSGYTF. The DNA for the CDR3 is TGTGCCAGCAGTAAGACTACAGGGAGCCTTAGCGGCTACACCTTC.